The sequence of this T cell receptor (beta chain) was determined in a study of cytomegalovirus exposure and HLA in healthy donors listed by TCRdb under 2017. For context, the study as a whole: In an earlier analysis of under 600 of the donors, approximately 300 Gb of sequence data and approximately 120 million unique TCR beta sequences from 180 million or so T cells were reported. A separate validation cohort of about 110 different subjects was used in addition to the roughly 720-subject first cohort. High-throughput TCR immunosequencing, statistical association of individual TCRs with disease status, and machine learning were combined to predict cytomegalovirus infection status. The aim of the study was to test whether cataloging public T cell receptors could identify signatures of past pathogen exposure. All discovery cohort repertoires had been generated on a single sequencing platform. A later analysis re-examined previously published TCR beta repertoires from about 670 donors and added high-resolution HLA genotyping to investigate patterns of TCR occurrence. HLA typing covered class I and class II loci at four-digit resolution. Typing coverage varied by locus: roughly 629-630 donors for A, B, C, DRB1 and DQB1; 522 for DQA1; some 610 for DPA1; roughly 470 for DPB1. In the later analysis, no new phenotypic data were used to find candidate immune exposures; instead, reliance was placed on TCR beta sequences and their occurrence across donors. A later genetic analysis took genome-wide SNP genotypes for 398 of the 666 donors and used that subset as a discovery cohort. An early release covering approximately 600 HLA-typed donors comprised around 300 gigabases of sequencing data and about 90 million unique TCR sequences. Among the roughly 410 genotyped donors, approximately 77% belonged to the genetic ancestry cluster associated with self-reported Caucasian donors. Among under 450 genotyped donors of the cohort, an average of roughly 240,000 unique TCR beta nucleotide sequences were sequenced per donor, around 20% of them non-productive. Using immunosequencing, the study profiled T cell repertoires from roughly 650 subjects and related those repertoires to cytomegalovirus serostatus. To decide whether each TCR beta V gene segment behaved as functional or pseudogenic, an earlier analysis of nearly 600 of the donors relied on high-throughput TCR beta sequencing. Donor age, sex, ethnicity and CMV serostatus were compiled alongside the repertoire data. Because of strong linkage in the cohort, 4 to 6 DR-DQ haplotypes were treated as single units for association and clustering. Summary of the overall study and its limitations: Specific HLA alleles were associated with 15,000 to 20,000 TCR beta sequences at a false discovery rate of 0.05 in a later analysis. In the study, about 150 TCR beta chains were listed as associated with cytomegalovirus. The sequencing pipeline was judged likely to have produced a cluster of highly shared sequence variants as a technical artifact. A further reported finding was that TCR beta sequences accurately predicted the HLA-A and HLA-B alleles for most subjects in the first cohort. In a later analysis, TCR association rates were found to vary across HLA loci, with the most associated TCRs seen for DRB1 alleles and the fewest for HLA-C alleles. The authors suggested that the approach could potentially be extended to other disease states and immunological phenotypes. Strong co-occurrence of HLA alleles, especially DR and DQ, made assigning TCR associations to individual alleles difficult. Some IMGT-functional V segments, including TRBV6-2 and TRBV6-3, could not be distinguished by the 87-base-pair reads and were therefore excluded. This cohort had only TCR beta chains sequenced, and the lack of alpha or paired-chain data limited which features could be detected. In a later analysis, several top co-occurrence clusters were reported to appear linked to parvovirus B19, influenza, CMV and Epstein-Barr virus. A later genetic analysis associated a missense DCLRE1C variant with V-gene and J-gene trimming of TCR beta chains, and an independent cohort replicated the association. According to a later genetic analysis, donors in an Asian-associated ancestry cluster had fewer N-insertions in productive TCRs than the roughly 700-donor mean. Because some donors lacked HLA typing at each locus, the association tests relied only on the typed subset. While some public TCRs were present in many individuals, most TCR sequences turned up only very rarely across donors. In both the original and validation cohorts, the classifier was reported to diagnose cytomegalovirus status with high specificity and sensitivity. Presence/absence analyses assumed roughly uniform sequencing depth across donors, an assumption that may not hold. In vitro tests confirmed that a few of the cytomegalovirus-associated TCR beta chains recognize cytomegalovirus antigens. Because counts were too low, around 18 rarely observed V segments, including chromosome 9 orphons, were left out of the earlier analysis of some 640 of the donors. Immune exposure information for the cohort was limited to CMV serostatus. Compared with equally common non-associated chains, HLA-associated TCR beta chains in a later analysis were more clonally expanded and had lower generation probabilities. In an earlier analysis of around 600 of the donors, most TCR beta V segments appeared in productive rearrangements about 87% or about 30% of the time, broadly matching IMGT annotations. According to a later analysis, most CMV-associated TCR beta chains appeared to be HLA-restricted, and the HLA associations seemed to be driven largely by CMV exposure. Correlated functional status among segregating V segments might be attributable to linkage disequilibrium, but an unknown experimental factor could not be ruled out.

Remarks on this clone: The specificity of this receptor is unknown. No base quality information exists; no much larger clone differs at one position.

Library generation was performed with the immunoSEQ multiplex PCR assay. For the multiplex PCR, a mixture combining 60 forward primers for TCR Vbeta segments and 13 reverse primers for TCR Jbeta segments was used. The CDR3 region of rearranged TCR beta genes was amplified from genomic DNA by a multiplex PCR assay. The amplified TCR beta libraries were sequenced on the Illumina HiSeq System as 87-base-pair reads. The study's own analysis went as follows. Across the roughly 700 repertoires, a later analysis counted some 80 million unique TCR beta chains, approximately 12 million of which were shared by at least two donors. Raw reads were error-corrected and collapsed into unique sequences with a nearest-neighbor algorithm that merged closely related sequences to remove PCR and sequencing errors. To assign V, D and J gene segments, CDR3 sequences were aligned to IMGT reference sequences. For a sequence to be retained, a match of at least six nucleotides to both a V gene segment and a J gene segment was required. A rearrangement was called productive if the CDR3 had no stop codons and remained in frame with V and J, and every other rearrangement was called non-productive. Following IMGT convention, CDR3 was defined as the stretch from the second conserved V-encoded cysteine to the conserved J-encoded phenylalanine. The earlier analysis of roughly 590 of the donors excluded any sequence lacking an unambiguous match to a single V gene segment. An earlier analysis of approximately 590 of the donors classified V segments as functional when productive rearrangements were above 56.7% and as segregating when the standard deviation between donors was above 5%. A statistical classification framework was built for diagnosing cytomegalovirus status from the catalog of TCR beta chain sequences. In a later analysis, TCR nucleotide sequences were compared against IMGT/GENE-DB human TR gene sequences so that V and J genes could be assigned. The TCRdist pipeline was used in a later analysis to assign CDR3 sequences and most-parsimonious VDJ recombination scenarios. In a later analysis, every TCR beta chain was defined by the combination of its CDR3 amino acid sequence and its V-gene family, and reads without a unique V-gene family were dropped. As a way to deal with suspected cross-contamination and a sequencing artifact, a later analysis dropped under 600 nucleotide sequences that were highly shared and had low generation probability. For each public chain, a later analysis derived a clonal expansion index from normalized ranks of inferred template counts within each repertoire. In a later analysis, generation probabilities were computed with a VDJ recombination model fitted to out-of-frame rearrangements, and the resulting probabilities were checked against IGoR. In a later analysis, TCR-TCR, TCR-HLA and TCR-CMV co-occurrence was scored with hypergeometric tests, and a repertoire-size bias correction was applied to TCR pairs. To estimate false discovery rates, a later analysis permuted the HLA or CMV assignments 20 times. In a later analysis, co-occurring TCRs were grouped using DBSCAN, with TCRdist sequence similarity added in when clustering inside HLA-allele-positive subsets. Repertoires with fewer than 30,000 or more than 120,000 public chains were left out of co-occurrence clustering, as were a handful of repertoires with anomalous nucleotide sharing. TCRdb holds this immuneACCESS table with in-frame rearrangements only. Some clones are missing; in checked studies, unresolved V genes explain under half, and the rest has no known cause. V, J and clone size were drawn from that table, and D and trimming were deduced from the DNA. The sample yields approximately 170,000 clones; approximately 84% were counted once. Clones ranked in the top ten supply roughly 6.4% of the sample.

The CDR3 runs 15 amino acids, cysteine and phenylalanine included. Only CDR3 DNA is held: 45 bases, read in frame from base 1. CDR1 and CDR2 were assigned from the germline V gene as LGHNA and YSLEER. The germline ends are 13 bases apart after V is trimmed by 0 bases and J by 5 bases. The cohort consisted of hundreds of healthy bone marrow donors. At the time of sampling, all cohort members were nominally healthy, though unrecorded immune exposures were likely present. The donor tested CMV seropositive and was one of the 289 seropositive cohort members. A peripheral blood sample was provided by each donor, and peripheral blood mononuclear cells were used for TCR beta sequencing. Genomic DNA was extracted from the blood cell samples with the Qiagen DNeasy Blood Extraction Kit.

This chain joins TRBV4-3 to TRBJ1-1, with the D segment identity uncertain. The specimen was PBMCs. This clonotype was obtained from a woman aged 35 to 49 in good health and CMV-seropositive. CDR3 region: CASSQDWGGGTEAFF. The nucleotide sequence reads as follows: TGCGCCAGCAGCCAAGATTGGGGTGGAGGGACTGAAGCTTTCTTT.